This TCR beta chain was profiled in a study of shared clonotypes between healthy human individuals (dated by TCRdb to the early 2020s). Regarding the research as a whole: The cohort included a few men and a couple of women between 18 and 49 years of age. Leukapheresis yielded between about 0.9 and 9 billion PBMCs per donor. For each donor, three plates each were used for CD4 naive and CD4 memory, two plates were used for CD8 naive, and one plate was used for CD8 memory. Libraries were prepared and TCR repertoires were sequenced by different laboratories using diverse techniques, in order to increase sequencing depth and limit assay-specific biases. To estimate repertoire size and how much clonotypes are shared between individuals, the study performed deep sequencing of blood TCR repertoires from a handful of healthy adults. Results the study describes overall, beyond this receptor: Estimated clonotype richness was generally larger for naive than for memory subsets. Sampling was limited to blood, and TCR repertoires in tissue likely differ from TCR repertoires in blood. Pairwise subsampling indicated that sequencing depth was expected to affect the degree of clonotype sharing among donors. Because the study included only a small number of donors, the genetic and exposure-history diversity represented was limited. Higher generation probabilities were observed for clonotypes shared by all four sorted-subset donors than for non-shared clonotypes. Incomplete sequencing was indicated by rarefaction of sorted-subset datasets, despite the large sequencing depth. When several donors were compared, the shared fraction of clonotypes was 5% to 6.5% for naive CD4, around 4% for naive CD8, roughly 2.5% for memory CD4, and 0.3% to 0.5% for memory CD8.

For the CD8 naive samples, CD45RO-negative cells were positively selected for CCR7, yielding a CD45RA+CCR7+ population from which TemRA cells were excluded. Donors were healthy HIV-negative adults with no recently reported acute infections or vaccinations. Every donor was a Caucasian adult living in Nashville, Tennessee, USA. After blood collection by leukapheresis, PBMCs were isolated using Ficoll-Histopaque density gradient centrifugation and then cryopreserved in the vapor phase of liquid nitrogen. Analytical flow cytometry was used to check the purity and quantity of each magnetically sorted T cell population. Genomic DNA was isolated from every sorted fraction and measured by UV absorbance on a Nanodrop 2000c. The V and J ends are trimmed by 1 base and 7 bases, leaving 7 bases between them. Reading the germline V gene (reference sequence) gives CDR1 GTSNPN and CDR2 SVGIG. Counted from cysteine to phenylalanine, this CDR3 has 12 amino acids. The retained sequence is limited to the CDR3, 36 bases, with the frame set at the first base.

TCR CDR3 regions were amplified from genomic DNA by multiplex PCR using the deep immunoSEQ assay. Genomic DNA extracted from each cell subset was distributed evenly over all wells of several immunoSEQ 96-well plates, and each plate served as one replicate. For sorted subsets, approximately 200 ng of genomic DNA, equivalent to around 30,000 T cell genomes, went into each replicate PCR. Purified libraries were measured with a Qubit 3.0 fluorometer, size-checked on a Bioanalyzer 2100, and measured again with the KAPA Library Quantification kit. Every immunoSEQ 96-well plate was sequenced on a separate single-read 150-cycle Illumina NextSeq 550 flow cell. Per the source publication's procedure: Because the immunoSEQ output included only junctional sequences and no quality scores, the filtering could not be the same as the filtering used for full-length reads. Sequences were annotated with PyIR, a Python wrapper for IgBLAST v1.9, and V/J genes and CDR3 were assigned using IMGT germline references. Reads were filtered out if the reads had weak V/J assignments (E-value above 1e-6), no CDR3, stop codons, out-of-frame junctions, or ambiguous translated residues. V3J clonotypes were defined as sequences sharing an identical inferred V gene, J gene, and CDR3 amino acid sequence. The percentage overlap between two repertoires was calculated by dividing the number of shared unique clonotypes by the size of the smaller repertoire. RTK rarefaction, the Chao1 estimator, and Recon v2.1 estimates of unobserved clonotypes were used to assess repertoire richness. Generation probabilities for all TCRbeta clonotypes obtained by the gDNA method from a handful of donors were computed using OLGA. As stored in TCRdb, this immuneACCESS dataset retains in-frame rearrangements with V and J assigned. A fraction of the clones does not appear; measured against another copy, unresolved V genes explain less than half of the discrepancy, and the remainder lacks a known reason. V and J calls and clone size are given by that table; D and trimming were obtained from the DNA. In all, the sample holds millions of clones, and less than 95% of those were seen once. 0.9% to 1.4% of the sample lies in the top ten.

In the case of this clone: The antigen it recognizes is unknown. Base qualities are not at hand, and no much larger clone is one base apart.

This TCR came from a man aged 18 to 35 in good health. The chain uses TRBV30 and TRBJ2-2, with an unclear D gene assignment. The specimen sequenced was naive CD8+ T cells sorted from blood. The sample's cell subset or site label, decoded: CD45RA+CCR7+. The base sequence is TGTGCCTGGAGTGATCTTATCGGGGAGCTGTTTTTT. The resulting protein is CAWSDLIGELFF.